This is a list of T cell receptor beta chains from one sample in a study of OX40 agonist ivuxolimab in advanced cancers. The repertoire was sequenced with immunoSEQ multiplex PCR; TCRdb's copy has only in-frame clones and lacks some. The sample carries 35,000 to 45,000 clones, 80% to 90% recorded once. The sequencing here drew on CD4+ or CD8+ T cells sorted from blood, taken in a trial of the OX40 agonist ivuxolimab. The receptor set was obtained from an adult with an advanced solid tumor such as melanoma, head and neck, liver or kidney cancer. The CDR3 runs from the conserved cysteine through the conserved F or W. A D gene is named only where the DNA matches it firmly. Not every row has a clone size; where given, it reads once, few, many or a size class.

size: .
V: TRBV7-2
D: .
J: TRBJ2-5
CDR3: CASSLEGQTQYF
DNA: TGTGCCAGCAGCTTAGAGGGCCAGACCCAGTACTTC

size: .
V: TRBV5-4
D: .
J: TRBJ1-3
CDR3: CASSLGGTGNTIYF
DNA: TGTGCCAGCAGCTTGGGGGGGACCGGAAACACCATATATTTT

size: .
V: TRBV7-9
D: .
J: TRBJ1-2
CDR3: CASSLALTDYGYTF
DNA: TGTGCCAGCAGCTTAGCGCTAACAGACTATGGCTACACCTTC

size: .
V: TRBV11-2
D: TRBD2
J: TRBJ2-2
CDR3: CASSPGLAVTGELFF
DNA: TGTGCCAGCAGCCCGGGACTAGCGGTCACCGGGGAGCTGTTTTTT

size: .
V: TRBV5-1
D: TRBD1
J: TRBJ1-2
CDR3: CASSLAWGQKLYGYTF
DNA: TGCGCCAGCAGCTTGGCGTGGGGACAGAAGCTCTATGGCTACACCTTC

size: .
V: TRBV9
D: TRBD1
J: TRBJ2-2
CDR3: CASSVSPGQGVGGELFF
DNA: TGTGCCAGCAGCGTTAGCCCGGGACAGGGGGTGGGCGGGGAGCTGTTTTTT

size: .
V: TRBV28
D: .
J: TRBJ2-3
CDR3: CASSYPRDTQYF
DNA: TGTGCCAGCAGTTACCCCCGAGATACGCAGTATTTT

size: .
V: TRBV14
D: TRBD2
J: TRBJ2-4
CDR3: CASSQGLAGAKNIQYF
DNA: TGTGCCAGCAGCCAAGGACTAGCGGGAGCCAAAAACATTCAGTACTTC

size: .
V: TRBV6-6
D: .
J: TRBJ1-2
CDR3: CASSRYGYTF
DNA: TGTGCCAGCAGTCGGTATGGCTACACCTTC

size: .
V: TRBV30
D: .
J: TRBJ2-7
CDR3: CAWSVAGPLYEQYF
DNA: TGTGCCTGGAGTGTAGCAGGGCCACTCTACGAGCAGTACTTC

size: .
V: TRBV19
D: .
J: TRBJ1-1
CDR3: CASSMLRAGRAFF
DNA: TGTGCCAGTAGTATGCTCAGGGCGGGGAGAGCTTTCTTT

size: .
V: TRBV27
D: TRBD2
J: TRBJ2-1
CDR3: CASSALGTSDYNEQFF
DNA: TGTGCCAGCAGTGCCCTCGGGACTAGCGACTACAATGAGCAGTTCTTC

size: few
V: TRBV14
D: .
J: TRBJ1-1
CDR3: CASSPGRYTEAFF
DNA: TGTGCCAGCAGCCCTGGACGGTACACTGAAGCTTTCTTT

size: .
V: TRBV4-1
D: TRBD1
J: TRBJ2-3
CDR3: CASSPTRGQGDTQYF
DNA: TGCGCCAGCAGCCCGACCCGGGGACAGGGCGATACGCAGTATTTT

size: .
V: TRBV6-6
D: TRBD1
J: TRBJ2-6
CDR3: CASTDRAPSGANVLTF
DNA: TGTGCCAGCACTGACAGGGCCCCCTCTGGGGCCAACGTCCTGACTTTC

size: .
V: TRBV2
D: .
J: TRBJ2-5
CDR3: CASRGWSGEETQYF
DNA: TGTGCCAGCAGGGGGTGGTCGGGAGAAGAGACCCAGTACTTC

size: .
V: TRBV28
D: .
J: TRBJ2-1
CDR3: CASGKTGFGKHSYNEQFF
DNA: TGTGCCAGCGGTAAGACAGGCTTCGGCAAACACTCCTACAATGAGCAGTTCTTC

size: .
V: TRBV11-3
D: .
J: TRBJ2-5
CDR3: CASSLGRKTQYF
DNA: TGTGCCAGCAGCCTTGGGAGAAAGACCCAGTACTTC

size: .
V: TRBV15
D: .
J: TRBJ2-5
CDR3: CATSRGYQETQYF
DNA: TGTGCCACCAGCAGGGGATACCAAGAGACCCAGTACTTC

size: .
V: TRBV28
D: .
J: TRBJ2-3
CDR3: CASRPGTMITDTQYF
DNA: TGTGCCAGCAGGCCCGGGACCATGATCACAGATACGCAGTATTTT

size: .
V: TRBV28
D: .
J: TRBJ2-7
CDR3: CASSSGSPYEQYF
DNA: TGTGCCAGCAGCTCCGGGTCCCCCTACGAGCAGTACTTC

size: .
V: TRBV19
D: TRBD2
J: TRBJ2-7
CDR3: CASSIGLPGLAGEPHEQYF
DNA: TGTGCCAGTAGTATAGGGCTGCCGGGACTAGCGGGTGAGCCCCACGAGCAGTACTTC

size: .
V: TRBV7-2
D: .
J: TRBJ1-1
CDR3: CASSPVPLVEAFF
DNA: TGTGCCAGCAGCCCCGTCCCCCTCGTTGAAGCTTTCTTT

size: .
V: TRBV5-1
D: TRBD1
J: TRBJ2-1
CDR3: CASSRSGQGGNEQFF
DNA: TGCGCCAGCAGCCGATCGGGACAGGGAGGCAATGAGCAGTTCTTC

size: .
V: TRBV6-1
D: TRBD1
J: TRBJ2-7
CDR3: CASRGQARYEQYF
DNA: TGTGCCAGCAGGGGACAGGCTAGGTACGAGCAGTACTTC

size: .
V: TRBV11-3
D: .
J: TRBJ2-7
CDR3: CASSLEPVYEQYF
DNA: TGTGCCAGCAGCTTAGAGCCAGTTTACGAGCAGTACTTC

size: .
V: TRBV9
D: .
J: TRBJ1-1
CDR3: CASSPHNRRDTEAFF
DNA: TGTGCCAGCAGCCCACACAACCGGAGGGACACTGAAGCTTTCTTT

size: .
V: TRBV2
D: TRBD1
J: TRBJ2-7
CDR3: CASSDPGTGGFQWYF
DNA: TGTGCCAGCAGTGATCCCGGGACAGGGGGCTTTCAGTGGTACTTC

size: .
V: TRBV4-3
D: TRBD2
J: TRBJ2-5
CDR3: CASSPTGWGGPQYF
DNA: TGCGCCAGCAGCCCAACGGGGTGGGGGGGACCCCAGTACTTC

size: .
V: TRBV5-4
D: .
J: TRBJ2-7
CDR3: CASRGRDGYEQYF
DNA: TGTGCCAGCAGGGGGCGGGACGGCTACGAGCAGTACTTC

size: .
V: TRBV28
D: TRBD1
J: TRBJ2-3
CDR3: CASRPGGPRVDTQYF
DNA: TGTGCCAGCAGACCAGGGGGCCCGAGGGTAGATACGCAGTATTTT

size: .
V: TRBV4-2
D: TRBD2
J: TRBJ2-1
CDR3: CASSQKLADNEQFF
DNA: TGTGCCAGCAGCCAGAAACTAGCGGACAATGAGCAGTTCTTC

size: .
V: TRBV1
D: .
J: TRBJ1-5
CDR3: CTRPGTGERQPQHF
DNA: TGCACCAGACCCGGGACAGGGGAACGGCAGCCCCAGCATTTT

size: .
V: TRBV27
D: .
J: TRBJ2-3
CDR3: CASSLGHSTDTQYF
DNA: TGTGCCAGCAGTTTAGGGCACAGCACAGATACGCAGTATTTT

size: few
V: TRBV4-1
D: .
J: TRBJ2-7
CDR3: CASSQEGLTYEQYF
DNA: TGCGCCAGCAGCCAAGAAGGCTTAACCTACGAGCAGTACTTC

size: few
V: TRBV6-5
D: TRBD1
J: TRBJ1-5
CDR3: CASSLRGGEQPQHF
DNA: TGTGCCAGCAGCCTCAGGGGGGGAGAGCAGCCCCAGCATTTT

size: .
V: TRBV28
D: .
J: TRBJ1-1
CDR3: CASSWQGSRREAFF
DNA: TGTGCCAGCAGTTGGCAGGGGTCGAGGAGGGAAGCTTTCTTT

size: .
V: TRBV7-8
D: .
J: TRBJ1-1
CDR3: CASSFWGDTEAFF
DNA: TGTGCCAGCAGCTTTTGGGGGGACACTGAAGCTTTCTTT

size: .
V: TRBV4-2
D: TRBD2
J: TRBJ2-3
CDR3: CASSRQTSGSSTDTQYF
DNA: TGTGCCAGCAGCCGGCAGACTAGCGGGAGTAGCACAGATACGCAGTATTTT

size: .
V: TRBV5-6
D: TRBD1
J: TRBJ2-7
CDR3: CASSLGDSTYEQYF
DNA: TGTGCCAGCAGCTTGGGGGACAGCACCTACGAGCAGTACTTC

size: .
V: TRBV5-1
D: TRBD2
J: TRBJ2-7
CDR3: CASSRLAGPSYEQYF
DNA: TGCGCCAGCAGCAGACTAGCGGGGCCATCCTACGAGCAGTACTTC

size: .
V: TRBV4-2
D: .
J: TRBJ2-3
CDR3: CASSQAAKPGTQYF
DNA: TGTGCCAGCAGCCAGGCAGCGAAGCCGGGTACGCAGTATTTT

size: .
V: TRBV6-5
D: .
J: TRBJ1-3
CDR3: CASRRASGNTIYF
DNA: TGTGCCAGCAGAAGGGCCTCTGGAAACACCATATATTTT

size: .
V: TRBV18
D: .
J: TRBJ1-1
CDR3: CASSPGSGRTEAFF
DNA: TGTGCCAGCTCACCCGGGTCAGGGAGGACTGAAGCTTTCTTT

size: .
V: TRBV11-1
D: TRBD1
J: TRBJ1-2
CDR3: CASSFGQGVDGYTF
DNA: TGTGCCAGCAGCTTTGGACAGGGTGTCGACGGCTACACCTTC

size: once
V: TRBV6-5
D: TRBD2
J: TRBJ2-5
CDR3: CASSRNLAGTKTQYF
DNA: TGTGCCAGCAGCCGCAACCTAGCGGGAACAAAGACCCAGTACTTC

size: .
V: TRBV15
D: .
J: TRBJ1-3
CDR3: CATSRVPYSGNTIYF
DNA: TGTGCCACCAGCAGAGTCCCCTACTCTGGAAACACCATATATTTT

size: .
V: TRBV7-8
D: TRBD2
J: TRBJ2-1
CDR3: CASSLAGTSGLSSYNEQFF
DNA: TGTGCCAGCAGCTTAGCGGGGACTAGCGGGCTTAGCTCCTACAATGAGCAGTTCTTC

size: .
V: TRBV6-1
D: .
J: TRBJ1-5
CDR3: CASSEMVGNQPQHF
DNA: TGTGCCAGCAGTGAAATGGTTGGCAATCAGCCCCAGCATTTT

size: .
V: TRBV27
D: .
J: TRBJ2-2
CDR3: CASSFGSLNTGELFF
DNA: TGTGCCAGCAGTTTCGGGAGTTTGAACACCGGGGAGCTGTTTTTT

size: .
V: TRBV28
D: .
J: TRBJ2-3
CDR3: CASSLSTGAADTQYF
DNA: TGTGCCAGCAGTTTATCAACGGGAGCGGCAGATACGCAGTATTTT

size: once
V: TRBV30
D: TRBD2
J: TRBJ2-5
CDR3: CAWSPSGTRQETQYF
DNA: TGTGCCTGGAGCCCATCCGGGACTAGACAAGAGACCCAGTACTTC

size: once
V: TRBV9
D: .
J: TRBJ1-5
CDR3: CASSSDQGQPQHF
DNA: TGTGCCAGCAGCTCTGATCAGGGTCAGCCCCAGCATTTT

size: .
V: TRBV11-3
D: .
J: TRBJ1-1
CDR3: CASRSSGEAFF
DNA: TGTGCCAGCAGATCCTCGGGTGAAGCTTTCTTT

size: .
V: TRBV4-2
D: .
J: TRBJ1-1
CDR3: CASSEEAGSHTEAFF
DNA: TGTGCCAGCAGCGAAGAGGCAGGGTCGCACACTGAAGCTTTCTTT